These T cell receptor beta chains were read from a single sample in a study of CD8 T cells in ankylosing spondylitis. TCRdb reprocessed the 5' RACE reads via MiXCR and lists one record per CDR3 protein. There are roughly 280,000 distinct CDR3 sequences in the sample; about 19% occur only once, and roughly 8.3% lies in the top ten. Sequencing was done on a sample of blood, either unsorted or a sorted T cell fraction (not recorded which). All receptors derive from a male donor with ankylosing spondylitis or in good health (not recorded which). The CDR3 runs from the conserved cysteine through the conserved F or W.

V gene	CDR3 length	J gene	CDR3 protein
TRBV18	15	TRBJ2-1	CASSPPVEGQGEQFF
TRBV27	15	TRBJ2-1	CASSSPHSGPNEQFF
TRBV12-3/TRBV12-4	17	TRBJ2-2	CASSFTRASGRTGELFF
TRBV15	15	TRBJ2-1	CATSRAASHPNEQFF
TRBV19	14	TRBJ2-3	CASSAGWGTDTQYF
TRBV15	16	TRBJ2-5	CATSIGRPALARTQYF
TRBV19	13	TRBJ1-1	CASSPGTNTEAFF
TRBV12-3/TRBV12-4	16	TRBJ1-3	CASSLVPGSSGNTIYF
TRBV6-5	16	TRBJ2-3	CASSLDRVGRTDTQYF
TRBV12-3/TRBV12-4	14	TRBJ1-5	CASSLMGAREPQHF
TRBV20-1	13	TRBJ2-2	CSAGDRNTGELFF
TRBV10-3	17	TRBJ2-3	CAIRDRGGSVSTDTQYF
TRBV5-5	14	TRBJ1-5	CASSLVQGDQPQHF
TRBV6-1	14	TRBJ2-4	CASSEAGGLNIQYF
TRBV2	17	TRBJ2-5	CASIRGTSGGAGETQYF
TRBV12-3/TRBV12-4	15	TRBJ2-2	CASSLAGANTGELFF
TRBV2	13	TRBJ1-1	CANGGHQNTEAFF
TRBV6-5	16	TRBJ2-2	CASSYVQFSNTGELFF
TRBV12-3/TRBV12-4	15	TRBJ2-5	CASSLKGRTQETQYF
TRBV12-3/TRBV12-4	14	TRBJ2-1	CASSGSGGDNEQFF
TRBV15	17	TRBJ2-1	CATSRDSPQGANNEQFF
TRBV4-1	19	TRBJ2-2	CASSQERGWGQGATGELFF
TRBV12-3/TRBV12-4	15	TRBJ1-5	CASSFSGREGQPQHF
TRBV7-3	15	TRBJ1-2	CASSLGAGIDYGYTF